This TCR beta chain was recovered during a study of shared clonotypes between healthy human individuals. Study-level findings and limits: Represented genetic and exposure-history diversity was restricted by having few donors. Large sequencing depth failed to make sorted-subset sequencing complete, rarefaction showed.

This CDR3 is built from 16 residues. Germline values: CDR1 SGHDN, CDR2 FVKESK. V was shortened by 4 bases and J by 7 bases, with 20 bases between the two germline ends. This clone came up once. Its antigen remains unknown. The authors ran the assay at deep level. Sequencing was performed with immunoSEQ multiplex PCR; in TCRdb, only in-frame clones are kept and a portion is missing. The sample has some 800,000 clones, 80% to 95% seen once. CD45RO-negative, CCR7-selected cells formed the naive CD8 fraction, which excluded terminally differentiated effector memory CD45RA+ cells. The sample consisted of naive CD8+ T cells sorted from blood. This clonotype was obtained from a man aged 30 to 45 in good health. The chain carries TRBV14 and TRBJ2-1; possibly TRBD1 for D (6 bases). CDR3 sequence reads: CASSRDTGRDGNEQFF. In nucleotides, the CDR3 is TGTGCCAGCAGCCGAGATACAGGGCGTGATGGAAATGAGCAGTTCTTC.